This T cell receptor (beta chain) was sequenced in a study of long-term antiretroviral therapy in people with HIV (dated by TCRdb to between 2021 and 2024). The study in broad terms: The earliest samples were collected about a decade before the 2015 WHO recommendation for immediate ART, when ART was typically delayed until CD4 counts fell. Whether ART initiation and durable HIV suppression were associated with changes in peripheral blood TRB repertoire composition and diversity was tested in a retrospective serial study. From some 30 adults with confirmed HIV infection, the cohort provided 150 to 200 cryopreserved PBMC samples, gathered serially across a mean of approximately six years (range 1-12). About 35% of the 30 participants with HIV were female. No cross-contamination during QIAcube processing was shown when test extractions of a monoclonal T-cell line were performed alongside 30 to 40 polyclonal samples. Overall study outcomes, separate from this receptor: Because pre-ART samples had limited cell numbers, profiling was done on unsorted PBMC rather than on sorted CD4+ and CD8+ T cells. Starting ART was linked to a significant rise in TRB diversity, yet even after long-term ART the diversity remained significantly lower than in transplant donor controls. The samples were dated from about 2004 to 2018, and the ART regimens that were used may be less effective than current ART regimens. At every time point, the repertoire was dominated by expanded TRB clones first identified before ART initiation, although this dominance fluctuated and, in many PLHIV, declined after ART. Narrower CDR3 length ranges were observed in HIV repertoires than in controls, and an antigen-experienced repertoire with only a slight naive shift after ART was suggested by the network structure. No data were available on ART adherence, viral resistance or therapy changes, limiting inferences about post-ART repertoire changes. Because PBMC availability was limited, only the TCR beta chain was sequenced, with no alpha chain pairing.

Sequencing of the TRB variable region was done with the immunoSEQ hsTCRB v3.0 assay at survey level resolution. TRB sequencing targeted a depth of roughly 35,000-50,000 T-cell genomes per sample. An Illumina MiSeq with a v3 150-cycle kit was used to sequence the pooled TRB libraries. Processing in the source paper ran as follows. Repertoire analysis was run in R within a reproducible Nextflow workflow that covered QC, data transformation and analysis. LymphoSeq2, an R package for exploring AIRR-Seq data, was used to implement the custom analyses. A handful of samples that produced fewer than 5000 total TRB sequences were removed, so fewer than 200 HIV repertoires were analyzed. Among the 170 to 200 retained HIV repertoires, approximately 61 were collected before ART initiation and roughly 130 after ART initiation. Each repertoire was downsampled to 5000 TRB nucleotide sequences, and summary statistics were averaged across 100 downsampling iterations. Only TRB sequences with CDR3 regions of at least seven amino acids were retained for analysis. A Shannon entropy-derived clonality score and the Gini coefficient were used to measure diversity. Repertoire networks linked the top 5000 CDR3 amino acid sequences whenever two sequences differed by an edit distance of one. Antigen specificity groups and MHC restriction were predicted for TRB CDR3 amino acid sequences with GLIPH2. To flag known associations with CMV, EBV, HIV or tissue antigens, CDR3 amino acid sequences were compared against VDJdb and McPAS-TCR. Pre-ART, post-ART and control groups were compared with Wilcoxon signed-rank tests and Holm-Bonferroni correction. This is the immuneACCESS table as TCRdb keeps it, with only in-frame sequences that have V and J called. A part of the clones is gone; compared with another copy, unresolved V genes explain less than half, and the rest is unexplained. V and J calls and clone size are those listed in that table; D and trimming were worked out from the DNA. The sample table shows tens of thousands of clones, and less than 90% are seen once. The top ten constitute 23% of the sample.

Comment on this clone: It has no known antigen specificity. No clone much larger than this one lies a single base away; base qualities are absent.

Inclusion was restricted to participants for whom at least one PBMC sample before ART initiation and at least two post-ART samples were available. Every participant with HIV received treatment in the United States of America. Cryopreserved samples of about 0.95-10 million PBMC were thawed and washed before DNA extraction. At the time of the earliest PBMC sample for each participant with HIV, ages ranged from about 23 to 60 years. Each participant contributed PBMC samples from 1-4 timepoints before ART initiation and 2-8 timepoints after ART initiation, with a median of 7 samples. Serial HIV viral load, CD4+ T-cell count, ART history and demographic data were obtained for every participant. Genomic DNA was extracted from unsorted PBMC with a Qiagen kit on a QIAcube, processed in batches of 12 samples. From its cysteine to its phenylalanine, the CDR3 spans 14 amino acids. Only the CDR3 region is kept as DNA, spanning 42 bases read in frame from base 1. The CDR1 and CDR2 encoded by the germline V gene are LGHNA and YSLEER. V ends up 8 bases short and J 2 bases short, with an unmatched junction base count of 6.

The sequence was obtained from a man aged 50-60 years with HIV. The rearranged segments are TRBV4-3 and TRBJ2-3; a stretch of 8 junction bases matches TRBD1. The sequences come from unsorted PBMCs, collected 0.4 years after starting antiretroviral therapy. The DNA reads as follows: TGCGCCAGCTCAGGGGGCCCCCACACAGATACGCAGTATTTT. The encoded protein is CASSGGPHTDTQYF.